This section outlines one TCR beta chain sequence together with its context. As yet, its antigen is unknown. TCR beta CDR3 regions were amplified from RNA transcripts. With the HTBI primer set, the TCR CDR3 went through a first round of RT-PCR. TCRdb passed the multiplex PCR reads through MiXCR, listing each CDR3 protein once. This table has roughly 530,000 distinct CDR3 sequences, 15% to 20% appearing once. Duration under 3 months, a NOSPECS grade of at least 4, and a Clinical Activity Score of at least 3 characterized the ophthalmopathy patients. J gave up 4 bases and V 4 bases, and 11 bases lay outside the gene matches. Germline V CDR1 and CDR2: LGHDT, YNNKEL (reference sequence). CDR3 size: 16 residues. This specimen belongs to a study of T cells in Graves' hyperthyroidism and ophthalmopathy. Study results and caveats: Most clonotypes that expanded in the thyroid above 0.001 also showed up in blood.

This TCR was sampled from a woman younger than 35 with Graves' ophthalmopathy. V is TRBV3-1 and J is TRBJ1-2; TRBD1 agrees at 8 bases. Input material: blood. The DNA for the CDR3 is TGTGCCAGCAGCCTATACTTAGGACAGGGCGGCTATGGCTACACCTTC. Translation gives CASSLYLGQGGYGYTF.